This is a list of T cell receptor beta chains from one sample in a study of blood T cell repertoires in COVID-19. The repertoire was sequenced with immunoSEQ multiplex PCR; TCRdb's copy has only in-frame clones and lacks some. The sample has some 120,000 clones; roughly nine tenths are singletons. Specimen: peripheral blood. These receptors came from a man between 60 and 75 years old with COVID-19, enrolled during active disease. Each CDR3 is given with its conserved first and last residue. Fields, in order: D gene, V gene, clone size, J gene, CDR3 protein, CDR3 DNA. The D gene is left open where the match is weak. Expanded clones get a size class; other rows say once, few or many, or leave the size out.

D gene: TRBD1; V gene: TRBV6-5; clone size: once; J gene: TRBJ1-1; CDR3 protein: CASSATGRTEAFF; CDR3 DNA: TGTGCCAGCAGCGCGACAGGGAGAACTGAAGCTTTCTTT
D gene: -; V gene: TRBV5-4; clone size: -; J gene: TRBJ1-2; CDR3 protein: CASSSTTVANYGYTF; CDR3 DNA: TGTGCCAGCAGTTCCACCACGGTGGCTAACTATGGCTACACCTTC
D gene: TRBD1; V gene: TRBV10-3; clone size: -; J gene: TRBJ1-5; CDR3 protein: CAIRADREGQPQHF; CDR3 DNA: TGTGCCATCAGAGCGGACAGGGAGGGTCAGCCCCAGCATTTT
D gene: TRBD1; V gene: TRBV4-1; clone size: -; J gene: TRBJ2-1; CDR3 protein: CASSQAAAGGQGMLRQFF; CDR3 DNA: TGCGCCAGCAGCCAAGCTGCTGCCGGGGGACAGGGGATGTTAAGGCAGTTCTTC
D gene: -; V gene: TRBV18; clone size: -; J gene: TRBJ2-2; CDR3 protein: CASSPRFEAETGELFF; CDR3 DNA: TGTGCCAGCTCACCCCGATTTGAGGCGGAGACCGGGGAGCTGTTTTTT
D gene: -; V gene: TRBV11-3; clone size: -; J gene: TRBJ1-1; CDR3 protein: CASSLMGLDTEAFF; CDR3 DNA: TGTGCCAGCAGCTTAATGGGACTTGACACTGAAGCTTTCTTT
D gene: -; V gene: TRBV11-3; clone size: -; J gene: TRBJ2-5; CDR3 protein: CASSLDRSRTQYF; CDR3 DNA: TGTGCCAGCAGCTTAGACCGTTCCAGGACCCAGTACTTC
D gene: -; V gene: TRBV6-5; clone size: -; J gene: TRBJ1-4; CDR3 protein: CASSTNRATNEKLFF; CDR3 DNA: TGTGCCAGCAGTACAAACAGGGCAACTAATGAAAAACTGTTTTTT
D gene: TRBD2; V gene: TRBV5-1; clone size: -; J gene: TRBJ2-1; CDR3 protein: CASSGTSPYNEQFF; CDR3 DNA: TGCGCCAGCAGTGGGACTAGCCCCTACAATGAGCAGTTCTTC
D gene: -; V gene: TRBV10-3; clone size: -; J gene: TRBJ2-5; CDR3 protein: CAIGAGESGETQYF; CDR3 DNA: TGTGCCATCGGGGCAGGGGAATCCGGGGAGACCCAGTACTTC
D gene: -; V gene: TRBV11-2; clone size: -; J gene: TRBJ2-7; CDR3 protein: CASSLDPSGRRGYF; CDR3 DNA: TGTGCCAGCAGCTTAGATCCGAGCGGGCGAAGAGGGTACTTC
D gene: TRBD1; V gene: TRBV24-1; clone size: -; J gene: TRBJ2-1; CDR3 protein: CATSDRTGQGYNYNEQFF; CDR3 DNA: TGTGCCACCAGTGATCGTACGGGACAGGGGTATAACTACAATGAGCAGTTCTTC
D gene: TRBD1; V gene: TRBV5-4; clone size: -; J gene: TRBJ2-5; CDR3 protein: CASSSGTGGSETQYF; CDR3 DNA: TGTGCCAGCAGCTCCGGGACAGGGGGCTCGGAGACCCAGTACTTC
D gene: TRBD2; V gene: TRBV14; clone size: -; J gene: TRBJ2-1; CDR3 protein: CASSQEVAGGPGKFF; CDR3 DNA: TGTGCCAGCAGCCAAGAAGTAGCGGGAGGGCCCGGGAAGTTCTTC
D gene: TRBD2; V gene: TRBV5-4; clone size: -; J gene: TRBJ2-5; CDR3 protein: CASSSSGRVEETQYF; CDR3 DNA: TGTGCCAGCAGCTCTAGCGGGAGGGTTGAAGAGACCCAGTACTTC
D gene: -; V gene: TRBV6-6; clone size: -; J gene: TRBJ1-3; CDR3 protein: CASRVGDNASGNTIYF; CDR3 DNA: TGTGCCAGCAGGGTCGGTGACAACGCTTCTGGAAACACCATATATTTT
D gene: -; V gene: TRBV21-1; clone size: -; J gene: TRBJ2-5; CDR3 protein: CASITTWREGWGTQYF; CDR3 DNA: TGTGCCAGCATTACGACTTGGCGGGAAGGCTGGGGGACCCAGTACTTC
D gene: TRBD2; V gene: TRBV30; clone size: -; J gene: TRBJ2-1; CDR3 protein: CAWSVEREWYEQFF; CDR3 DNA: TGTGCCTGGAGTGTAGAGCGGGAGTGGTATGAGCAGTTCTTC
D gene: -; V gene: TRBV24-1; clone size: -; J gene: TRBJ1-5; CDR3 protein: CATSGGEKNQPQHF; CDR3 DNA: TGTGCCACCAGTGGAGGAGAGAAGAATCAGCCCCAGCATTTT
D gene: -; V gene: TRBV28; clone size: -; J gene: TRBJ1-5; CDR3 protein: CASSRSPGPQHF; CDR3 DNA: TGTGCCAGCAGTCGCTCTCCAGGGCCCCAGCATTTT
D gene: -; V gene: TRBV2; clone size: -; J gene: TRBJ1-3; CDR3 protein: CASSGGQFLSSGNTIYF; CDR3 DNA: TGTGCCAGCAGTGGCGGACAGTTTTTAAGCTCTGGAAACACCATATATTTT
D gene: -; V gene: TRBV5-6; clone size: -; J gene: TRBJ2-5; CDR3 protein: CASSFPQRGETQYF; CDR3 DNA: TGTGCCAGCAGCTTCCCCCAAAGGGGAGAGACCCAGTACTTC
D gene: TRBD1; V gene: TRBV7-2; clone size: -; J gene: TRBJ2-7; CDR3 protein: CASSLGTGPYEQYF; CDR3 DNA: TGTGCCAGCAGCCTGGGGACAGGTCCCTACGAGCAGTACTTC
D gene: TRBD2; V gene: TRBV5-8; clone size: -; J gene: TRBJ2-1; CDR3 protein: CASSLWTSGYNEQFF; CDR3 DNA: TGTGCCAGCAGCTTGTGGACTAGCGGCTACAATGAGCAGTTCTTC